The next 4 T cell receptor beta chains were all read from a single sample in a study of radiation and T cells in renal cell carcinoma. Indicated treatment: treatment-naive control, cytoreductive nephrectomy. Repertoires were generated with immunoSEQ multiplex PCR, while TCRdb's copy carries only in-frame clones and drops some. In the table there are fewer than 15,000 clones, about 71% of which are singletons. The sequences come from tumor tissue, collected from a patient whose treatment was nephrectomy without radiotherapy. The receptors were gathered from a woman of 80 years or more with renal cell carcinoma.

The chain is built from TRBV9 and TRBJ1-1; D unresolved. Germline V gene lookup returns CDR1 SGDLS and CDR2 YYNGEE. V was shortened by 0 bases and J by 5 bases, with 20 bases between the two germline ends. This CDR3 comprises 17 residues. Here the CDR3 DNA reads TGTGCCAGCAGCGTAGCCGCGGGCTTAGCGGGTAGGACTGAAGCTTTCTTT. It codes for CASSVAAGLAGRTEAFF.

V gene TRBV5-6 combines with J gene TRBJ2-1; D unresolved. The germline V gene encodes CDR1 SGHDT and CDR2 YYEEEE. This CDR3 contains 12 residues. V lost 0 bases and J lost 6, with 4 bases in between. The CDR3 DNA follows: TGTGCCAGCAGCTTGGTCGCCAATGAGCAGTTCTTC. Translated, it gives CASSLVANEQFF.

This clone is medium-sized within its sample. The chain couples TRBV9 to TRBJ2-3, with TRBD2 identical over 10 bases. This CDR3 spans 18 amino acids. CDR1 and CDR2 from the germline V gene are SGDLS and YYNGEE. The trim removed 1 base at V and 1 base at J, leaving 9 bases unmatched. The CDR3 DNA sequence: TGTGCCAGCAGCGTACAAGCGGGGGGGCAGGGTGGCACAGATACGCAGTATTTT. It specifies CASSVQAGGQGGTDTQYF.

DNA of the CDR3: TGTGCCAGCTCACCAACCGGGCCGGCGGTAATGAACACTGAAGCTTTCTTT. Amino acid sequence: CASSPTGPAVMNTEAFF. The chain joins TRBV18 to TRBJ1-1, with D uncertain. The CDR3 is 17 residues long. Trimming took 2 bases from V and 0 from J, leaving 16 bases between them. The germline V gene encodes CDR1 KGHSH and CDR2 LQKENI.